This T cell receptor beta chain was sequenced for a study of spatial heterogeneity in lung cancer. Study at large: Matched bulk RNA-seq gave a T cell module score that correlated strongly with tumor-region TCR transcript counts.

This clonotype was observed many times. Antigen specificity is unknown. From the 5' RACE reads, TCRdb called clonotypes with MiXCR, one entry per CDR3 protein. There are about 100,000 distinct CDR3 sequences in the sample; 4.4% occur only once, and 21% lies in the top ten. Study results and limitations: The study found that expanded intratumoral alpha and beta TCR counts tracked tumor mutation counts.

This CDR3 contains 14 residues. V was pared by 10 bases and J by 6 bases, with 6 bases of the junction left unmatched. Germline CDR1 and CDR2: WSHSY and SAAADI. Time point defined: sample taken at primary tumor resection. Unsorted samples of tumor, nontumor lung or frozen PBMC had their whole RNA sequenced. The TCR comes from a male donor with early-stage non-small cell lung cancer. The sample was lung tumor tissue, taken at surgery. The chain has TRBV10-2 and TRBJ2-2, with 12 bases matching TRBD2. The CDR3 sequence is CATSTSGSSGELFF. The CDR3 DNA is TGCGCCACATCGACTAGCGGGAGTTCCGGGGAGCTGTTTTTT.